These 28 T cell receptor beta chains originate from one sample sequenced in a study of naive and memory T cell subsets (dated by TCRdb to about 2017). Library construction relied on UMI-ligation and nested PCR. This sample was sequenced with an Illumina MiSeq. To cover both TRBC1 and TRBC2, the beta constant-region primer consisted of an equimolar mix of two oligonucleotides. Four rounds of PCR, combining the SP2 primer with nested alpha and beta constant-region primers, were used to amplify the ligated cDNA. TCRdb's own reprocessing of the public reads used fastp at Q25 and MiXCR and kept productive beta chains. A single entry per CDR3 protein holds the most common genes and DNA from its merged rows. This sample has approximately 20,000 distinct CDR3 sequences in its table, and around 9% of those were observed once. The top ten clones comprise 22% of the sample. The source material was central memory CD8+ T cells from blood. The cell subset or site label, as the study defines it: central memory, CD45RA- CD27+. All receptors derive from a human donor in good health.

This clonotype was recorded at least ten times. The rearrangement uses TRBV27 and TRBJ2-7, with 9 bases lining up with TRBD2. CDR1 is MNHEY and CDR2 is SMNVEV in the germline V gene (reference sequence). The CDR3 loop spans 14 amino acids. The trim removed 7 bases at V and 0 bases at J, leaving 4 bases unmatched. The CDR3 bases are TGTGCCAGCACGATTAGCGGGAGCTCCTACGAGCAGTACTTC. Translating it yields CASTISGSSYEQYF.

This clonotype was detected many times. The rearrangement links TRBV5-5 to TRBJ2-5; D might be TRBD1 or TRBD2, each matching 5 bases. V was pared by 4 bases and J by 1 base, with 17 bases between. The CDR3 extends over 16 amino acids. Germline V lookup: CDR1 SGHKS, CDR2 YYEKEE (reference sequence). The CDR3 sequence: CASSQIERDAQETQYF. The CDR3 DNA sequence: TGTGCCAGCAGCCAGATCGAGAGGGACGCCCAAGAGACCCAGTACTTC.

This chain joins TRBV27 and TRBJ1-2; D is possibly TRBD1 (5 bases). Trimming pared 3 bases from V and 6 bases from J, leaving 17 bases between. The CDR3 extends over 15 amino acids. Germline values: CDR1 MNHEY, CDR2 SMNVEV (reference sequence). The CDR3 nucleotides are TGTGCCAGCAGTTTCCTTTCAGGGTTCCTTCATGGCTACACCTTC. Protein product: CASSFLSGFLHGYTF.

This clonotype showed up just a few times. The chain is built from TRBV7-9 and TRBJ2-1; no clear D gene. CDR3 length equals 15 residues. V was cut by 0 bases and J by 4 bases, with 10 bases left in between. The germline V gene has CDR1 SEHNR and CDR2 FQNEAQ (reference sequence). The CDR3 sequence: CASSLATTQYNEQFF. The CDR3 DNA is TGTGCCAGCAGCTTAGCAACTACTCAATACAATGAGCAGTTCTTC. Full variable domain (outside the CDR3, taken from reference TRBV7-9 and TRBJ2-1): DTGVSQNPRHKITKRGQNVTFRCDPISEHNRLYWYRQTLGQGPEFLTYFQNEAQLEKSRLLSDRFSAERPKGSFSTLEIQRTEQGDSAMYLCASSLATTQYNEQFFGPGTRLTVL.

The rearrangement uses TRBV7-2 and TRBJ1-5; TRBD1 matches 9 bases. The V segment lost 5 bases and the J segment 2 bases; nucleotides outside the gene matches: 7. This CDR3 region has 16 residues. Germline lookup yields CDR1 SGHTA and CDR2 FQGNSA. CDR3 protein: CASSVTGGERNQPQHF. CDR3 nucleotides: TGTGCCAGCAGCGTAACAGGGGGCGAACGCAATCAGCCCCAGCATTTT.

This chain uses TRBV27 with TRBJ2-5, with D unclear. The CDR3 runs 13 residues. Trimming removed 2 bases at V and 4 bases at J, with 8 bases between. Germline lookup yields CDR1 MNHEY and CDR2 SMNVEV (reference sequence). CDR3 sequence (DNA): TGTGCCAGCAGTTTAGGCCCCCCAGAGACCCAGTACTTC. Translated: CASSLGPPETQYF.

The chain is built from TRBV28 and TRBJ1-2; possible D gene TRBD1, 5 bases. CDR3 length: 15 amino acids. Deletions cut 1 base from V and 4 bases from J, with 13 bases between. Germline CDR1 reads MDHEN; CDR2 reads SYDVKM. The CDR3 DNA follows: TGTGCCAGCAGTTTATCAGGGTTCGGAGGCTATGGCTACACCTTC. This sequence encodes CASSLSGFGGYGYTF.

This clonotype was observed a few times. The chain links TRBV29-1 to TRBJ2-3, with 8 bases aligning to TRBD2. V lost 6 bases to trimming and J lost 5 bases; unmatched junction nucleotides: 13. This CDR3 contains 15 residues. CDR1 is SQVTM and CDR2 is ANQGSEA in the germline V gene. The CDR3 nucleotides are TGCAGCGTCGACAAGGGGCTAGCGGGCGGAGATACGCAGTATTTT. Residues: CSVDKGLAGGDTQYF.

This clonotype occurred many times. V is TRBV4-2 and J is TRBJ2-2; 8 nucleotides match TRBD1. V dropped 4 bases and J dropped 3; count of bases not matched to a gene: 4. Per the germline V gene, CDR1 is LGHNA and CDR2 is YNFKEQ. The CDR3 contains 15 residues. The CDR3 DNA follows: TGTGCCAGCAGCCCCCCGGGACAGGACACCGGGGAGCTGTTTTTT. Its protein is CASSPPGQDTGELFF.

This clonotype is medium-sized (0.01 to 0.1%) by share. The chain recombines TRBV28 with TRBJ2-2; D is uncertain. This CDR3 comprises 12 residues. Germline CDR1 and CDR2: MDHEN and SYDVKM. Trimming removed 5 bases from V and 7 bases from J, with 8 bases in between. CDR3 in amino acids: CASSPLGGELFF. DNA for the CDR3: TGTGCCAGCAGTCCCTTAGGCGGGGAGCTGTTTTTT.

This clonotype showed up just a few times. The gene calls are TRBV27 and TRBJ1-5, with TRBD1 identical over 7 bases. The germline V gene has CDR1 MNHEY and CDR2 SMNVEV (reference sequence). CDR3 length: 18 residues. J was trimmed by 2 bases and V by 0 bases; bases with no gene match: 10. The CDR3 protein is CASSLSPRQGGGNQPQHF. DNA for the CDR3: TGTGCCAGCAGTTTATCACCCAGACAGGGTGGTGGCAATCAGCCCCAGCATTTT.

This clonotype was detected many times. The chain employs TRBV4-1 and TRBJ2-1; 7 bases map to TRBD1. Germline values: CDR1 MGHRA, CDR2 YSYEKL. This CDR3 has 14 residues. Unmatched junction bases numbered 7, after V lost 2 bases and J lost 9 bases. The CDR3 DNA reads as TGCGCCAGCAGCCAAATTACAGGGGTGGGTGAGCAGTTCTTC. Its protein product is CASSQITGVGEQFF.

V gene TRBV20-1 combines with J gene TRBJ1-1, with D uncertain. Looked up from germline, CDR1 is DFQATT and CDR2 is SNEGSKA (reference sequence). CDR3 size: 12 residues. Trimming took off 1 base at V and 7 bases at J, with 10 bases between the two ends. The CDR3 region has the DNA TGCAGTGCTAGAGTTTCGGTACTTGAAGCTTTCTTT. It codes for CSARVSVLEAFF.

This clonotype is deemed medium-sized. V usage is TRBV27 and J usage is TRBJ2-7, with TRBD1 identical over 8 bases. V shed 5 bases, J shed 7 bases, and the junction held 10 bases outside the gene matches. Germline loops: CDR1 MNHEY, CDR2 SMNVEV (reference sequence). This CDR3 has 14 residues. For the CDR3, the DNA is TGTGCCAGCAGTCCAACAGGGGGACGTAGGGAGCAGTACTTC. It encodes CASSPTGGRREQYF.

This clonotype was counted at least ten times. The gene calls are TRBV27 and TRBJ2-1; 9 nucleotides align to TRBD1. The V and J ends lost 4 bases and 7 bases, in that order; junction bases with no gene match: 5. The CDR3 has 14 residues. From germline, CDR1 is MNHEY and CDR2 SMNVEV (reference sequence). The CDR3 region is CASSWTGVANEQFF. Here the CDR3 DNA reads TGTGCCAGCAGTTGGACAGGGGTAGCGAATGAGCAGTTCTTC.

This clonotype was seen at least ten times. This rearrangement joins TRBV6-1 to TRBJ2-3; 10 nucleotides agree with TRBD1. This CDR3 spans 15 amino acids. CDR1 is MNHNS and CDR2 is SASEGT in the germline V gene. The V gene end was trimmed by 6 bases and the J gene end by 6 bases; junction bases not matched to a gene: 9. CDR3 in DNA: TGTGCCAGCAGCGGACAGGGGGGGTCTGTGGATACGCAGTATTTT. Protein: CASSGQGGSVDTQYF.

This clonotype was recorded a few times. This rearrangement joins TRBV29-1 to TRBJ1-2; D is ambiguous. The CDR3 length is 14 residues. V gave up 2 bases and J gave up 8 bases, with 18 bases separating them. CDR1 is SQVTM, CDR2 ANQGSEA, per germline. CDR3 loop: CSVEIIQPTRGYTF. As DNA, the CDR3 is TGCAGCGTTGAAATCATTCAACCGACACGGGGCTACACCTTC.

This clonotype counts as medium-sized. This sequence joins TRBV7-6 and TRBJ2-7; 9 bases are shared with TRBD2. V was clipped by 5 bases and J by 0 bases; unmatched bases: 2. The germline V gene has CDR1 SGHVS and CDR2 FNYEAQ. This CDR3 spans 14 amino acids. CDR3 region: CASSAAGGSYEQYF. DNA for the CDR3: TGTGCCAGCAGCGCAGCGGGGGGCTCCTACGAGCAGTACTTC.

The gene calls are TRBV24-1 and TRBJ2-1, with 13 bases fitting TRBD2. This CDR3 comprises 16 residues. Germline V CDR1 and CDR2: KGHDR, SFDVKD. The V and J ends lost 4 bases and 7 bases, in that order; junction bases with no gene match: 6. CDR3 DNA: TGTGCCACCAGTGAAGCACTAGCGGGAGGGGTGAATGAGCAGTTCTTC. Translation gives CATSEALAGGVNEQFF.

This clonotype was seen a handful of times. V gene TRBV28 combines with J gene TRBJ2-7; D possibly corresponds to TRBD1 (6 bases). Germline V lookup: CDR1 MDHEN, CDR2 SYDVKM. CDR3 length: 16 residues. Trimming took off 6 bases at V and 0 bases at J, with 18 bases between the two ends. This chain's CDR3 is CASSLRDKSFSYEQYF. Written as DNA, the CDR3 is TGTGCCAGCAGCCTCAGGGACAAATCCTTCTCCTACGAGCAGTACTTC.

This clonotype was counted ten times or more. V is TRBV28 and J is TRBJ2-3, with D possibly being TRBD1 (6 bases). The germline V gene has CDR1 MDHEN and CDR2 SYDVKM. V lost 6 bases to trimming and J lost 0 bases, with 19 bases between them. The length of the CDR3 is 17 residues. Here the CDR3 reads CASRGAADIPSTDTQYF. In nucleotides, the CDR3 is TGTGCCAGCAGGGGGGCAGCGGACATACCAAGCACAGATACGCAGTATTTT.

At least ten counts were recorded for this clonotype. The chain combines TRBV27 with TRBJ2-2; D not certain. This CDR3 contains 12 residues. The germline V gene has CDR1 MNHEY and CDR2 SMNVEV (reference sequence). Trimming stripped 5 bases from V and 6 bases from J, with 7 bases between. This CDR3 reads CASSPPAGELFF. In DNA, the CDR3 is TGTGCCAGCAGTCCCCCCGCCGGGGAGCTGTTTTTT.

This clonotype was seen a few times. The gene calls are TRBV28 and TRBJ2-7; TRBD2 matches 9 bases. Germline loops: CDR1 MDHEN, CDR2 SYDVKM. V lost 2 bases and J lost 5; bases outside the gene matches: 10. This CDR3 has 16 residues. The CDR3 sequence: CASSLGASGTLNEQYF. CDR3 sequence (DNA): TGTGCCAGCAGTTTAGGGGCTAGCGGGACCCTAAACGAGCAGTACTTC.

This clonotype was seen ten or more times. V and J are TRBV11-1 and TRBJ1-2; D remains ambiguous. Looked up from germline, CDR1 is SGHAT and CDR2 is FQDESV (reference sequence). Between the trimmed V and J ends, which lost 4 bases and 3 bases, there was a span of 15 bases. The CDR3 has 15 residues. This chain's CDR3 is CASSSFGRQDYGYTF. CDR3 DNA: TGTGCCAGCAGCTCGTTTGGTAGGCAAGACTATGGCTACACCTTC.

CDR3 sequence: CSFRGGDTQYF. Written as DNA, the CDR3 is TGCAGTTTCAGAGGGGGAGATACGCAGTATTTT. The chain uses TRBV20-1 and TRBJ2-3; D is possibly TRBD1 (6 bases). The germline V and J ends were trimmed by 8 bases and 5 bases, with 11 bases remaining between them. CDR1 is DFQATT and CDR2 is SNEGSKA in the germline V gene (reference sequence). The CDR3 runs 11 residues.

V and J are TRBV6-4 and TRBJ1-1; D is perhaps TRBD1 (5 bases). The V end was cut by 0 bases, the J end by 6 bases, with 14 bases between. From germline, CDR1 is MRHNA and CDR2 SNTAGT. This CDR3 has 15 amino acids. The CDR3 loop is CASSDSGEGSAEAFF. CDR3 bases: TGTGCCAGCAGTGACTCTGGGGAGGGGTCGGCTGAAGCTTTCTTT.

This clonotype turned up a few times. CDR3 DNA sequence: TGCGCCAGCAGCCCAGCGGGACTAGCGGGAGTCGAAGAGCAGTTCTTC. Protein: CASSPAGLAGVEEQFF. The chain carries TRBV4-1 and TRBJ2-1, with 14 bases that match TRBD2. Germline V gives CDR1 MGHRA, CDR2 YSYEKL. This CDR3 spans 16 amino acids. Trimming at V came to 4 bases and at J to 10 bases, leaving 9 bases not matched to a gene.

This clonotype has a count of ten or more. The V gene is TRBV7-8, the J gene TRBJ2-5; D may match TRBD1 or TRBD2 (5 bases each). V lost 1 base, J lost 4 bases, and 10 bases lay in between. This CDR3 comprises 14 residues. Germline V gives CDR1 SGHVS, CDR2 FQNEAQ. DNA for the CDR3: TGTGCCAGCAGCTTAGTGAGGGGTTCAGAGACCCAGTACTTC. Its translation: CASSLVRGSETQYF.